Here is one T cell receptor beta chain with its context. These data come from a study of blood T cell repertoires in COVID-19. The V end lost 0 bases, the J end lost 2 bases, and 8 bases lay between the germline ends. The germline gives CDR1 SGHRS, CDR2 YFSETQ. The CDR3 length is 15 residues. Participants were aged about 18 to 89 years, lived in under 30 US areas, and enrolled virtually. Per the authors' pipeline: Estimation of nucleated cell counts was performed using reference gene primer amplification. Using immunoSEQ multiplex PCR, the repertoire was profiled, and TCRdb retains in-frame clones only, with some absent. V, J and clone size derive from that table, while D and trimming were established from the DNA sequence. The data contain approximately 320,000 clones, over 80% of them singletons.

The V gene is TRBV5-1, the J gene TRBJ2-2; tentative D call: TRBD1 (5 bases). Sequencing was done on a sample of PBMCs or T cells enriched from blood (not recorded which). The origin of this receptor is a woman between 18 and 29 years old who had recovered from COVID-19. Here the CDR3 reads CASSLATGNTGELFF. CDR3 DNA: TGCGCCAGCAGCTTGGCCACAGGAAACACCGGGGAGCTGTTTTTT.